This TCR beta chain was identified during a study of blood T cell repertoires in COVID-19. Study summary: Sites across the United States, Italy and Spain contributed samples from acute and convalescent COVID-19. The cDNA or gDNA used as material had been derived from T cells, B-cell-depleted T cells, or PBMCs.

In its sample, this clone was seen a few times. The Seattle patients joined while their infection was active and were tracked longitudinally afterward. With 9 bases clipped from V and 5 bases from J, the junction kept 6 bases outside the gene matches. Looked up from germline, CDR1 is KGHSH and CDR2 is LQKENI. This CDR3 has 13 residues. In the original analysis: Reference gene primers were amplified, and this amplification served to estimate nucleated cell counts. The repertoire was sequenced with immunoSEQ multiplex PCR; TCRdb's copy has only in-frame clones and lacks some. Clone size and the V and J calls come from that table; the DNA yielded D and trimming. The sample has around 46,000 clones; 87% are singletons.

Sequenced: peripheral blood. This clonotype was obtained from an elderly woman with COVID-19, enrolled during active disease. The chain is built from TRBV18 and TRBJ1-5, with 8 bases lining up with TRBD1. This CDR3 reads CASSTGEHQPQHF. The CDR3, as DNA: TGTGCCAGTTCGACAGGGGAGCATCAGCCCCAGCATTTT.